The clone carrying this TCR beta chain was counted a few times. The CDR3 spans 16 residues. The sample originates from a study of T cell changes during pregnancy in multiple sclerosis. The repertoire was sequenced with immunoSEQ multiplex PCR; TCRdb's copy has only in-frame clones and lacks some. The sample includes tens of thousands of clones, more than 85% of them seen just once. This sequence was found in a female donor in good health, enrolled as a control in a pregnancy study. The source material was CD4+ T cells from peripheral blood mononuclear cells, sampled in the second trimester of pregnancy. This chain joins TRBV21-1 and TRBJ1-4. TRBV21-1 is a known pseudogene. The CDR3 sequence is CASSKDGGQQHEKLFF. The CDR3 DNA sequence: TGTGCCAGCAGCAAAGACGGGGGTCAACAACATGAAAAACTGTTTTTT.